These 11 T cell receptor beta chains were all obtained from the same sample, sequenced in a study of cytomegalovirus exposure and HLA in healthy donors. Vbeta (60) and Jbeta (13) primers were used in the PCR. Data came from immunoSEQ multiplex PCR; TCRdb stores just in-frame clones and leaves some out. In the table there are about 89,000 clones, around 76% of which are singletons. Sequences were obtained from PBMCs. These receptors were obtained from a young man in good health and CMV-seropositive.

This clone turned up a few times. The rearrangement joins TRBV29-1 to TRBJ1-1; 9 nucleotides line up with TRBD1. CDR3 length: 13 residues. V was clipped by 6 bases and J by 0 bases; unmatched bases: 2. Germline V lookup: CDR1 SQVTM, CDR2 ANQGSEA. The CDR3 bases are TGCAGCGTAGACAGGGGGATGAACACTGAAGCTTTCTTT. Its translation: CSVDRGMNTEAFF. Supplemented by reference TRBV29-1 and TRBJ1-1, the full variable domain reads SAVISQKPSRDICQRGTSLTIQCQVDSQVTMMFWYRQQPGQSLTLIATANQGSEATYESGFVIDKFPISRPNLTFSTLTVSNMSPEDSSIYLCSVDRGMNTEAFFGQGTRLTVV.

This chain connects TRBV6-5 to TRBJ2-7, with TRBD2 identical over 8 bases. CDR3 length: 15 amino acids. Trimming at V came to 2 bases and at J to 6 bases, leaving 9 bases not matched to a gene. Germline CDR1 MNHEY, CDR2 SVGAGI. CDR3 bases: TGTGCCAGCAGTTACGGGATAGCGGGGAGCTTCGAGCAGTACTTC. Amino acid sequence: CASSYGIAGSFEQYF.

The V and J genes are TRBV6-4 and TRBJ2-3, with 7 positions matching TRBD1. Germline CDR1 is MRHNA and CDR2 is SNTAGT. Trimming removed 3 bases from V and 4 bases from J; junction bases left unmatched: 1. This CDR3 comprises 13 residues. CDR3 in DNA: TGTGCCAGCAGTGAGCAGGGGGCAGATACGCAGTATTTT. This translates into CASSEQGADTQYF.

This clone is categorized as medium-sized. The chain combines TRBV9 with TRBJ1-1; perhaps TRBD1 as D (6 bases). The V and J ends lost 4 bases and 0 bases respectively, with 13 bases between them. CDR1 SGDLS and CDR2 YYNGEE come from the germline V gene. CDR3 size: 15 residues. CDR3: CASSFRQDMNTEAFF. CDR3 bases: TGTGCCAGCAGCTTCAGACAGGATATGAACACTGAAGCTTTCTTT.

The chain links TRBV4-3 to TRBJ1-5; TRBD1 aligns across 7 bases. There are 14 residues in the CDR3. Germline values: CDR1 LGHNA, CDR2 YSLEER. V lost 0 bases, J lost 7 bases, and 3 bases stayed unmatched. Here the CDR3 DNA reads TGCGCCAGCAGCCAAGAAGCAGGGGGGCAGCCCCAGCATTTT. Translating it yields CASSQEAGGQPQHF.

This chain uses TRBV7-2 with TRBJ2-7, with D unclear. V was cut by 5 bases and J by 3 bases, with 17 bases left in between. This CDR3 is 15 amino acids long. Germline CDR1 SGHTA, CDR2 FQGNSA. The CDR3 reads CASSPDWQTNYEQYF. The CDR3, as DNA: TGTGCCAGCAGCCCTGACTGGCAGACGAACTACGAGCAGTACTTC.

The chain recombines TRBV5-1 with TRBJ1-5; D is ambiguous. V was cut by 0 bases and J by 7 bases, with 11 bases left in between. The CDR3 contains 14 residues. Germline lookup yields CDR1 SGHRS and CDR2 YFSETQ. The CDR3 here is CASSLEPVGQPQHF. The CDR3 nucleotides read TGCGCCAGCAGCTTGGAGCCAGTCGGGCAGCCCCAGCATTTT.

The chain employs TRBV6-5 and TRBJ2-3; 12 positions agree with TRBD2. The CDR3 contains 16 residues. Germline loops: CDR1 MNHEY, CDR2 SVGAGI. V lost 3 bases and J lost 4; bases outside the gene matches: 5. The CDR3 reads CASSYRTSGDPDTQYF. The CDR3 nucleotides read TGTGCCAGCAGTTATAGGACTAGCGGGGACCCAGATACGCAGTATTTT.

The chain combines TRBV5-4 with TRBJ2-7; D might be TRBD1 (6 bases). Per germline, CDR1 SGHNT and CDR2 YYREEE (reference sequence). The CDR3 runs 16 residues. Deletions cut 0 bases from V and 3 bases from J, with 16 bases between. This chain's CDR3 is CASSLVGHKDNYEQYF. The CDR3 nucleotides are TGTGCCAGCAGCTTGGTGGGACACAAGGACAACTACGAGCAGTACTTC.

The chain couples TRBV30 to TRBJ2-7, with 9 nucleotides matching TRBD1. Germline V gene lookup returns CDR1 GTSNPN and CDR2 SVGIG (reference sequence). The CDR3 covers 14 residues. The ends lost 0 bases at V and 6 bases at J; junction bases unmatched: 6. CDR3 coding DNA: TGTGCCTGGAGTGTAGGAGGACAGGGGTCCGAGCAGTACTTC. The encoded protein is CAWSVGGQGSEQYF.

The chain employs TRBV5-5 and TRBJ2-7; TRBD2 is a possible D gene (5 bases). This CDR3 is 14 amino acids long. Germline values: CDR1 SGHKS, CDR2 YYEKEE (reference sequence). Trimming took 2 bases from V and 2 from J, leaving 11 bases between them. CDR3 sequence: CASSFRTGTYEQYF. The DNA of the CDR3 is TGTGCCAGCAGCTTTCGGACTGGAACCTACGAGCAGTACTTC.